This T cell receptor beta chain was identified in a study of cytomegalovirus exposure and HLA in healthy donors. The CDR3 sequence is 13 residues long. Germline-derived CDR1 and CDR2 are SEHNR and FQNEAQ (reference sequence). The V gene lost 5 bases and the J gene lost 5 bases, with 12 bases spanning the gap. Using immunoSEQ multiplex PCR, the repertoire was profiled, and TCRdb retains in-frame clones only, with some absent. The sample lists 130,000 to 150,000 clones, around 90% occurring once. The sequenced sample consisted of PBMCs. The V call is TRBV7-9, the J call TRBJ1-1, with D possibly matching TRBD1 (5 bases). The clonotype comes from a man aged 18 to 29 in good health and CMV-seropositive. Here the CDR3 reads CASSPGYGTEAFF. The CDR3 DNA reads as TGTGCCAGCAGCCCAGGGTACGGGACTGAAGCTTTCTTT.